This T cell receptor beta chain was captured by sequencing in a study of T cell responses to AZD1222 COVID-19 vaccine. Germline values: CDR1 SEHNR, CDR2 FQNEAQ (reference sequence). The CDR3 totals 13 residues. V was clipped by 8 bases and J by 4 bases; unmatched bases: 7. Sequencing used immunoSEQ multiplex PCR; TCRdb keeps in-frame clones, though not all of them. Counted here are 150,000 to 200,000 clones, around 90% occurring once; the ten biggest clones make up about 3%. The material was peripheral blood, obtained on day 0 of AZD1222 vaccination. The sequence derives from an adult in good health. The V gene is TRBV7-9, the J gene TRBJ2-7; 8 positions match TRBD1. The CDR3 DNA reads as TGTGCCAGCGACAGGGGTGACCCTTACGAGCAGTACTTC. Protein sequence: CASDRGDPYEQYF.